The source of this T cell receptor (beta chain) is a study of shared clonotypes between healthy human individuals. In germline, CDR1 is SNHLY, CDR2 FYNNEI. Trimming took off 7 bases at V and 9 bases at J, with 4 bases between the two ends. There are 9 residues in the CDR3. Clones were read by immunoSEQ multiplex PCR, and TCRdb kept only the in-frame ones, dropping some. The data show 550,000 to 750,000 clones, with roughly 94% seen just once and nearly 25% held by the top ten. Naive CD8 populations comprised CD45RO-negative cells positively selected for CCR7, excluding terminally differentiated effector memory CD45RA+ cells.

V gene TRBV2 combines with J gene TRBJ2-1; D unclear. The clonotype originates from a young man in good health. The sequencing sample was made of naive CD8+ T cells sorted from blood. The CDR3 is CASTFEQFF. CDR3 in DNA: TGTGCCAGCACTTTTGAGCAGTTCTTC.